A single sample is the source of the 10 T cell receptor beta chains below, sequenced in a study of glioma-infiltrating T cells. The iRepertoire nested amplicon-rescue multiplex PCR amplified TCR alpha and beta CDR3s from RNA. A single record per CDR3 protein comes from TCRdb applying MiXCR to the multiplex PCR reads. Altogether 150,000 or so distinct CDR3 sequences are present, about two fifths being singletons, with the ten largest covering over 15%. Sequencing was done on a sample of glioma tissue, nonneoplastic brain tissue, or PBMCs (not recorded which). All receptors derive from a human donor with low-grade glioma or glioblastoma, undergoing nonglioma brain surgery, or in good health (not recorded which).

This clonotype was seen a few times. The genes are TRBV28 and TRBJ2-2; D may match TRBD1 or TRBD2 (6 bases each). This CDR3 region has 13 residues. The germline gives CDR1 MDHEN, CDR2 SYDVKM. V was shortened by 6 bases and J by 2 bases, with 7 bases between the two germline ends. This CDR3 reads CASRGGNTGELFF. The CDR3 DNA sequence: TGTGCCAGCAGGGGGGGCAACACCGGGGAGCTGTTTTTT.

The chain uses TRBV27 and TRBJ2-7, with 8 bases that match TRBD1. Germline CDR1 reads MNHEY; CDR2 reads SMNVEV (reference sequence). V trimming: 4 bases; J trimming: 4 bases; junction bases outside the gene matches: 6. This CDR3 has 14 residues. This chain's CDR3 is CASSCRDRQYEQYF. CDR3 bases: TGTGCCAGCAGTTGCCGGGACAGGCAATACGAGCAGTACTTC.

This clonotype was detected only a few times. The chain has TRBV7-2 and TRBJ1-2; possibly TRBD1 for D (6 bases). V was pared by 4 bases and J by 1 base, with 10 bases between. The germline gives CDR1 SGHTA, CDR2 FQGNSA. The CDR3 sequence is 14 residues long. This CDR3 is CASSWQGINYGYTF. CDR3 bases: TGTGCCAGCAGCTGGCAGGGGATTAACTATGGCTACACCTTC.

The rearrangement links TRBV25-1 to TRBJ2-1; TRBD1 is a possible D gene (6 bases). CDR1 MGHDK and CDR2 SYGVNS come from the germline V gene. The CDR3 runs 11 residues. Trimming removed 8 bases from V and 8 bases from J, with 10 bases in between. The CDR3 here is CASGRQDEQFF. The CDR3 coding sequence is TGTGCCAGCGGCAGACAGGATGAGCAGTTCTTC.

In this sample, this clonotype turned up a few times. The gene calls are TRBV7-6 and TRBJ2-7; D possibly corresponds to TRBD1 (5 bases). Germline CDR1 and CDR2: SGHVS and FNYEAQ. Trimming removed 5 bases at V and 6 bases at J, with 17 bases between. The CDR3 length is 14 residues. CDR3 DNA: TGTGCCAGCAGCCAAAGTGGGGTTAGGGGCGAGCAGTACTTC. Amino acids: CASSQSGVRGEQYF.

The V and J genes are TRBV15 and TRBJ1-1; 9 nucleotides line up with TRBD1. The V gene end was trimmed by 2 bases and the J gene end by 7 bases; junction bases not matched to a gene: 5. The germline V gene has CDR1 LNHNV and CDR2 YYDKDF (reference sequence). This CDR3 is 14 amino acids long. Here the CDR3 DNA reads TGTGCCACCAGCAGAATTGACAGGGGGGGTGAAGCTTTCTTT. Encoded protein: CATSRIDRGGEAFF. Full variable domain (missing parts from reference TRBV15 and TRBJ1-1): DAMVIQNPRYQVTQFGKPVTLSCSQTLNHNVMYWYQQKSSQAPKLLFHYYDKDFNNEADTPDNFQSRRPNTSFCFLDIRSPGLGDTAMYLCATSRIDRGGEAFFGQGTRLTVV.

This clonotype was counted ten times or more. This chain links TRBV27 with TRBJ1-1, with D unresolved. In germline, CDR1 is MNHEY, CDR2 SMNVEV (reference sequence). This CDR3 is built from 14 residues. Trimming stripped 2 bases from V and 1 base from J, with 8 bases between. The CDR3 DNA reads as TGTGCCAGCAGTTTAGGGCAGTCGAACACTGAAGCTTTCTTT. It is translated as CASSLGQSNTEAFF.

CDR3 in amino acids: CASSSSSASGSPLHF. The CDR3 region has the DNA TGTGCCAGCAGCTCGTCCTCTGCGTCGGGTTCACCCCTCCACTTT. The rearrangement links TRBV7-9 to TRBJ1-6; D is unresolved. V lost 4 bases to trimming and J lost 9 bases, with 16 bases between them. Germline CDR1 is SEHNR and CDR2 is FQNEAQ (reference sequence). The length of the CDR3 is 15 residues.

This clonotype occurred a few times. The gene calls are TRBV3-1 and TRBJ2-5; maybe TRBD2 (6 bases). The germline CDR1 and CDR2 sequences are LGHDT and YNNKEL (reference sequence). This CDR3 has 14 amino acids. Trimming took off 1 base at V and 4 bases at J, with 10 bases between the two ends. CDR3 sequence: CASSQAGRGETQYF. The DNA for the CDR3 is TGTGCCAGCAGCCAAGCCGGGCGGGGAGAGACCCAGTACTTC.

This clonotype was observed a few times. V usage is TRBV20-1 and J usage is TRBJ2-3, with D unresolved. There are 15 residues in the CDR3. Germline V gives CDR1 DFQATT, CDR2 SNEGSKA (reference sequence). Deletions cut 6 bases from V and 2 bases from J, with 18 bases between. CDR3 DNA: TGCAGTGCCTCTGGCCCGGCGCTAGTCACAGATACGCAGTATTTT. This gives the protein CSASGPALVTDTQYF.